This TCR beta chain was sequenced in a study of blood T cells in healthy people across ages (dated by TCRdb to about 2015). Some background on the complete study: In model experiments, template switching captured about one uniquely barcoded TCR beta cDNA molecule for every two T cells. Using the same blood draw, the study looked at two additional independent replicas of 1 million unique cDNA reads for two donors, one aged 18 to 29 and the other aged 80 or older. The donors were divided into four age groups: young (average around 15 years), middle-aged (roughly 40), aged (about 56) and long-lived (82). To track age-related changes in TCR beta repertoire diversity, the study relied on deep sequencing normalized with unique cDNA molecular identifiers. Donors of different ages were randomly distributed across sequencing lanes to avoid experimental bias.

Libraries were prepared through 5' RACE. The instrument given in TCRdb is Illumina HiSeq 2500. A second PCR of roughly 7 to 12 cycles was run with a J-beta primer mix and a sample-barcoded 5' primer. Each TCR beta cDNA molecule received a unique molecular identifier from a template-switch 5' adaptor carrying 12 random nucleotides. Each sample yielded at least 3 million CDR3-containing paired-end reads. The Mint cDNA synthesis kit, primed by a TRBC-specific oligonucleotide, was used to synthesize first-strand cDNA from all RNA. Following uracil-DNA glycosylase treatment, all cDNA underwent a first 18-cycle PCR with the universal primers M1SS and BC2_uni_R. The original methods were these. Each sample was normalized by randomly selecting 1 million high-quality reads, each carrying a distinct molecular identifier. Reads sharing molecular identifiers were discarded rather than binned into consensus sequences. MiTCR, set to a Q25 quality threshold and the strictest error-elimination algorithm, was used for CDR3 identification, clonotype clustering and error correction. A nonparametric unseen species model with Euler transformation was used to estimate a lower bound on total TCR beta diversity. TCRdb applied fastp at Q25 and MiXCR to the public reads, then kept only in-frame beta chains. Every distinct CDR3 protein forms one entry, paired with its most common genes and DNA. The V and J calls follow TCRdb's processing rather than the paper's. This sample is represented by hundreds of thousands of distinct CDR3 sequences; more than 40% of them were singletons. Roughly 31% of the sample belongs to the ten largest clones.

The investigation overall reported the following: A strong correlation was found between observed TCR beta diversity and the percentage of naive T cells measured by flow cytometry. The CMV infection status of donors was not known, potentially confounding age-related changes in expanded clonotypes. Because profiling used bulk unsorted PBMCs, naive and antigen-experienced compartments could not be compared conclusively. Total diversity estimates from one million sequenced T cells were considered lower bounds and underestimates. The long-lived group showed more naive CD4+ T cells, fewer expanded clones and increased TCR diversity than the aged group, suggesting age selection. As age increased, observed TCR beta diversity per million T cells dropped in a roughly linear way, and a significant reduction was already evident by age 40.

The 39 donors, aged roughly 6 to 90 years, were systemically healthy Caucasian individuals from Russia. Each donor gave ten milliliters of peripheral blood, drawn into EDTA-treated Vacutainer tubes. Ficoll-Paque density-gradient centrifugation was used to isolate PBMCs, with at least 6 million obtained per sample. Total RNA was extracted from PBMCs with Trizol reagent, with at least 6 micrograms obtained per sample. Naive CD45RAhigh/CD27high T cell percentages were measured by flow cytometry on a PBMC aliquot from every donor. In regard to this clonotype: Its antigen target is currently unknown. The input lacks base qualities; no much larger clone sits a single base away.

The source is a woman in her fifties or sixties in good health. Sequencing was done on a sample of blood.

Here is the DNA: TGTGCCAGCAGCCGCGGAGGGGCTGCAACTAATGAAAAACTGTTTTTT. It specifies CASSRGGAATNEKLFF. The chain is assembled from TRBV21-1 and TRBJ1-4. TRBV21-1 is a pseudogene segment. The CDR3 covers 16 residues, taking in both the cysteine and the phenylalanine. This entry keeps only the CDR3 DNA: 48 bases, framed from base 1.